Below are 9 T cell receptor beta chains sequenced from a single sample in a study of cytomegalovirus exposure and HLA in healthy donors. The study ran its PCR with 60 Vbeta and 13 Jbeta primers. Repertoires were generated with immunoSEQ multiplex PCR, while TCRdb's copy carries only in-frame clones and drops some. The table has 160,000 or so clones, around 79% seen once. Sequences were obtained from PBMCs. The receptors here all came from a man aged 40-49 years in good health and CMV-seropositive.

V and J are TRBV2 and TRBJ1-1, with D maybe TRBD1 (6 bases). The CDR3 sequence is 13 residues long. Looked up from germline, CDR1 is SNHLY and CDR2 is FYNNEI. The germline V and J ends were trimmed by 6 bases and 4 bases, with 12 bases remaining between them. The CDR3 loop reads CASSRQVGTEAFF. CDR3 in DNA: TGTGCCAGCAGCAGACAGGTAGGCACTGAAGCTTTCTTT.

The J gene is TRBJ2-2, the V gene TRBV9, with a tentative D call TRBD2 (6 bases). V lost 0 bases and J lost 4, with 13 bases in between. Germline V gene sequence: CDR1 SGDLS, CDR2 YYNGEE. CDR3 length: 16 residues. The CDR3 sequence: CASSVGDSGSTGELFF. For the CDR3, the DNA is TGTGCCAGCAGCGTAGGGGACTCCGGTTCCACCGGGGAGCTGTTTTTT.

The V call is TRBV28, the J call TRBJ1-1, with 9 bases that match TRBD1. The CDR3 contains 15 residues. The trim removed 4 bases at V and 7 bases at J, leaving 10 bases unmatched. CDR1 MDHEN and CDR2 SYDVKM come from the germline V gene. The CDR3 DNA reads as TGTGCCAGCAGTTCCCCGACAGGGGGTTCAGGTGAAGCTTTCTTT. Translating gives CASSSPTGGSGEAFF.

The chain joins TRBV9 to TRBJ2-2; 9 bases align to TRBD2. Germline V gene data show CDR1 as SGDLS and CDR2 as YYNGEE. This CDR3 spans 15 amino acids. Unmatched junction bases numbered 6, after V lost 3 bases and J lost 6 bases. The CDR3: CASSAGTSFPGELFF. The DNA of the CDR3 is TGTGCCAGCAGCGCGGGGACTAGCTTCCCCGGGGAGCTGTTTTTT.

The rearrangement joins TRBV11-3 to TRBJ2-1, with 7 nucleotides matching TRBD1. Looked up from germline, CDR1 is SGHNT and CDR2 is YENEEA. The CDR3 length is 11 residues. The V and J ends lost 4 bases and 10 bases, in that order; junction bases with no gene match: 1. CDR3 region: CASSSDREQFF. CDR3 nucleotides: TGTGCCAGCAGCTCGGACAGGGAGCAGTTCTTC. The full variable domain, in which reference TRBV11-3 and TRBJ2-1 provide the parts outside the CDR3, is EAGVVQSPRYKIIEKKQPVAFWCNPISGHNTLYWYLQNLGQGPELLIRYENEEAVDDSQLPKDRFSAERLKGVDSTLKIQPAELGDSAVYLCASSSDREQFFGPGTRLTVL.

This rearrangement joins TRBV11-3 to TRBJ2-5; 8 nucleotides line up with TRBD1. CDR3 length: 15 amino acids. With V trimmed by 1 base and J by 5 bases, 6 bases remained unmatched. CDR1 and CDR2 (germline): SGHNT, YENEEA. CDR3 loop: CASSLGPTGVETQYF. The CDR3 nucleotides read TGTGCCAGCAGCTTAGGCCCGACAGGGGTGGAGACCCAGTACTTC.

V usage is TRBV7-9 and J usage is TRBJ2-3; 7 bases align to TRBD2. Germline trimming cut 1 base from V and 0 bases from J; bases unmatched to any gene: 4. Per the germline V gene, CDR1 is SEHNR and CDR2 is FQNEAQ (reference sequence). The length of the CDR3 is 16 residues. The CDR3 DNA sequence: TGTGCCAGCAGCTTAGGGCCGGGAGGTAGCACAGATACGCAGTATTTT. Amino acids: CASSLGPGGSTDTQYF. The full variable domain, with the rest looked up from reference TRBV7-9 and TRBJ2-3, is DTGVSQNPRHKITKRGQNVTFRCDPISEHNRLYWYRQTLGQGPEFLTYFQNEAQLEKSRLLSDRFSAERPKGSFSTLEIQRTEQGDSAMYLCASSLGPGGSTDTQYFGPGTRLTVL.

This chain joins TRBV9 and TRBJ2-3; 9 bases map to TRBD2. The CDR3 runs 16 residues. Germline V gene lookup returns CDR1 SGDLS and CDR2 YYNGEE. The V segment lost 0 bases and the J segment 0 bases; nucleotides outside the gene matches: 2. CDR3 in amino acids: CASSVGLAVSTDTQYF. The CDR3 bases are TGTGCCAGCAGCGTAGGACTAGCGGTAAGCACAGATACGCAGTATTTT.

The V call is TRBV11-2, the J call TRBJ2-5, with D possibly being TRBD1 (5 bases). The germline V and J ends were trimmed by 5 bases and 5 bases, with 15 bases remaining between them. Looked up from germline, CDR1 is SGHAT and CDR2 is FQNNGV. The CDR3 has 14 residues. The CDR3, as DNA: TGTGCCAGCAGCCCGCGGACAAGAGAGGAGACCCAGTACTTC. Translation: CASSPRTREETQYF.